This is a list of T cell receptor beta chains from one sample in a study of blood T cell repertoires in COVID-19. This table comes from immunoSEQ multiplex PCR, and its TCRdb copy is limited to in-frame clones, with some not included. The sample shows 30,000 to 40,000 clones, roughly 70% of them seen only once. Sequencing was performed on peripheral blood. Every receptor here comes from a man between 65 and 85 years old with COVID-19, enrolled during active disease. The CDR3 runs from the conserved cysteine through the conserved F or W. D genes are given only for firm matches. Only part of the rows carry a size: once, few, many, or a class if the clone is expanded.

abundance,j_gene,v_gene,d_gene,CDR3aa,CDR3nt
few,TRBJ2-7,TRBV18,TRBD1,CASSPRTGLSYEQYF,TGTGCCAGCTCACCACGGACAGGTCTCTCCTACGAGCAGTACTTC
.,TRBJ1-5,TRBV6-2/TRBV6-3,TRBD1,CASSYDRGQPQHF,TGTGCCAGCAGTTACGACAGGGGTCAGCCCCAGCATTTT
.,TRBJ1-6,TRBV9,TRBD1,CASSVGGGGQVNSPLHF,TGTGCCAGCAGCGTAGGAGGGGGGGGACAGGTCAATTCACCCCTCCACTTT
.,TRBJ1-6,TRBV28,TRBD1,CASRTGTGPNSPLHF,TGTGCCAGCAGAACCGGGACAGGCCCAAATTCACCCCTCCACTTT
few,TRBJ2-1,TRBV5-6,.,CASSLPGYRNGNEQFF,TGTGCCAGCAGCTTGCCTGGATACAGGAACGGCAATGAGCAGTTCTTC
.,TRBJ2-7,TRBV9,.,CASGLSAGGFYEQYF,TGTGCCAGCGGGCTTAGCGCGGGCGGTTTCTACGAGCAGTACTTC
.,TRBJ1-2,TRBV14,.,CASSQDRVPGYTF,TGTGCCAGCAGCCAAGACAGGGTGCCTGGCTACACCTTC
medium-sized,TRBJ1-2,TRBV12-3/TRBV12-4,.,CASSPGNYGYTF,TGTGCCAGCAGCCCCGGTAACTATGGCTACACCTTC
.,TRBJ1-2,TRBV19,TRBD1,CASSTVPGQGDGGYTF,TGTGCCAGTAGTACGGTCCCGGGACAGGGGGACGGTGGCTACACCTTC
.,TRBJ2-5,TRBV3-1/TRBV3-2,TRBD1,CASSQDPFPGGAETQYF,TGTGCCAGCAGCCAAGATCCTTTCCCAGGGGGCGCGGAGACCCAGTACTTC
.,TRBJ2-7,TRBV18,.,CASSPSAGPYEQYF,TGTGCCAGCTCACCCTCCGCAGGGCCCTACGAGCAGTACTTC
.,TRBJ1-1,TRBV29-1,TRBD1,CSVKGRQGGYTEAFF,TGCAGCGTTAAGGGGAGACAGGGCGGTTACACTGAAGCTTTCTTT
.,TRBJ1-2,TRBV27,.,CASGLLANYGYTF,TGTGCCAGCGGCCTTTTAGCCAACTATGGCTACACCTTC
.,TRBJ1-5,TRBV19,.,CASTSSRDTNQPQHF,TGTGCCAGTACCTCTTCCCGGGACACGAATCAGCCCCAGCATTTT
once,TRBJ2-7,TRBV9,.,CASSRTETTLYF,TGTGCCAGCAGCCGGACAGAAACGACGCTGTACTTC
.,TRBJ1-2,TRBV4-1,.,CASSHTGNTDGYTF,TGCGCCAGCAGCCATACAGGGAATACGGATGGCTACACCTTC
once,TRBJ1-1,TRBV12-3/TRBV12-4,TRBD1,CASRIKGATEAFF,TGTGCCAGCAGAATCAAGGGGGCTACTGAAGCTTTCTTT
.,TRBJ1-5,TRBV4-1,TRBD1,CASSQGRQGGEPQHF,TGCGCCAGCAGCCAAGGCAGACAGGGTGGGGAGCCCCAGCATTTT
.,TRBJ2-2,TRBV2,.,CASSERGYTGELFF,TGTGCCAGCAGTGAACGCGGGTACACCGGGGAGCTGTTTTTT
.,TRBJ1-2,TRBV7-3,.,CASSTQGQYGYTF,TGTGCCAGCAGCACGCAGGGGCAGTACGGCTACACCTTC
.,TRBJ2-7,TRBV27,.,CASSLLVTPTYEQYF,TGTGCCAGCAGTTTATTAGTGACACCGACCTACGAGCAGTACTTC
once,TRBJ2-2,TRBV7-9,TRBD1,CASSLAFQGANTGELFF,TGTGCCAGCAGCTTAGCCTTCCAGGGGGCCAACACCGGGGAGCTGTTTTTT
.,TRBJ1-1,TRBV7-9,.,CASSLPGNTEAFF,TGTGCCAGCAGCTTACCCGGTAACACTGAAGCTTTCTTT
.,TRBJ2-1,TRBV7-3,TRBD2,CASSLASGGYNEQFF,TGTGCCAGCAGCCTCGCTAGCGGGGGTTACAATGAGCAGTTCTTC
once,TRBJ2-7,TRBV4-2,TRBD2,CASSHPGTRNEQYF,TGTGCCAGCAGCCACCCCGGGACTAGGAACGAGCAGTACTTC
.,TRBJ1-6,TRBV6-5,.,CASSYGQYNSPLHF,TGTGCCAGCAGTTACGGGCAGTACAATTCACCCCTCCACTTT
.,TRBJ1-5,TRBV30,.,CAWSVHYGGDYSNQPQHF,TGTGCCTGGAGTGTACATTATGGAGGGGATTATAGCAATCAGCCCCAGCATTTT
.,TRBJ2-4,TRBV11-2,TRBD1,CASNPGQGGTLAKNIQYF,TGTGCCAGCAACCCTGGACAGGGGGGGACTTTAGCCAAAAACATTCAGTACTTC
.,TRBJ1-1,TRBV24-1,TRBD1,CATSDNRDSVTFF,TGTGCCACCAGTGATAACCGGGACAGCGTAACTTTCTTT
.,TRBJ2-3,TRBV30,.,CAWSVLADTQYF,TGTGCCTGGAGTGTACTTGCAGATACGCAGTATTTT
.,TRBJ2-1,TRBV7-7,.,CASSSTGSSYNEQFF,TGTGCTAGCAGCTCAACAGGGAGCTCCTACAATGAGCAGTTCTTC
.,TRBJ1-6,TRBV5-4,.,CASSPGGAGANSPLHF,TGTGCCAGCAGCCCCGGCGGTGCAGGGGCGAATTCACCCCTCCACTTT
.,TRBJ1-1,TRBV10-1,.,CASSESRQYSNTEAFF,TGCGCCAGCAGTGAGTCCCGACAATACTCGAACACTGAAGCTTTCTTT
.,TRBJ1-5,TRBV5-8,.,CASSLGSGNQPQHF,TGTGCCAGCAGCTTGGGTAGCGGCAATCAGCCCCAGCATTTT
.,TRBJ1-3,TRBV3-1/TRBV3-2,.,CASSQSGQPTSSGNTIYF,TGTGCCAGCAGCCAATCAGGACAGCCGACCAGCTCTGGAAACACCATATATTTT
.,TRBJ1-5,TRBV2,TRBD1,CASSPPGQGNQPQHF,TGTGCCAGCAGCCCTCCGGGACAGGGTAATCAGCCCCAGCATTTT
once,TRBJ2-3,TRBV6-5,TRBD1,CASSYGTVTDTQYF,TGTGCCAGCAGTTACGGGACAGTCACAGATACGCAGTATTTT
.,TRBJ2-5,TRBV6-4,.,CASSDCRTKEETQYF,TGTGCCAGCAGTGACTGTAGGACAAAGGAAGAGACCCAGTACTTC
.,TRBJ2-7,TRBV6-1,TRBD2,CASSEAPGWLAGGPYEQYF,TGTGCCAGCAGTGAAGCTCCTGGGTGGCTAGCGGGAGGGCCCTACGAGCAGTACTTC
.,TRBJ2-7,TRBV2,TRBD2,CARGTSGGQFYEQYF,TGTGCCAGGGGGACTAGCGGGGGACAGTTCTACGAGCAGTACTTC
few,TRBJ2-3,TRBV6-6,.,CASTWGLTDTQYF,TGTGCCAGCACCTGGGGACTGACAGATACGCAGTATTTT
.,TRBJ1-4,TRBV3-1/TRBV3-2,TRBD1,CASSLIGQGNEKLFF,TGTGCCAGCAGCTTGATAGGACAGGGTAATGAAAAACTGTTTTTT
.,TRBJ1-5,TRBV13,.,CASSLYGGGSNQPQHF,TGTGCCAGCAGCTTATATGGGGGGGGCAGCAATCAGCCCCAGCATTTT
.,TRBJ1-5,TRBV21-1,.,CASSKPRSPQHF,TGTGCCAGCAGCAAACCCAGGTCGCCCCAGCATTTT
.,TRBJ2-1,TRBV4-1,.,CASSQADRPGDEQFF,TGCGCCAGCAGCCAAGCTGACAGGCCAGGGGATGAGCAGTTCTTC
.,TRBJ2-7,TRBV30,TRBD2,CAWSVRGDEQYF,TGTGCCTGGAGTGTACGGGGGGACGAGCAGTACTTC
.,TRBJ1-5,TRBV7-9,.,CASSLASGNQPQHF,TGTGCCAGCAGCTTAGCGTCAGGAAATCAGCCCCAGCATTTT
few,TRBJ1-1,TRBV7-9,.,CATRTPVGAFF,TGTGCCACAAGGACACCCGTTGGAGCTTTCTTT
.,TRBJ1-4,TRBV6-5,.,CASRTQVNEKLFF,TGTGCCAGCAGGACCCAGGTTAATGAAAAACTGTTTTTT
medium-sized,TRBJ1-4,TRBV4-2,.,CASSRGTATNEKLFF,TGTGCCAGCAGCCGAGGGACTGCAACTAATGAAAAACTGTTTTTT
once,TRBJ1-3,TRBV7-9,.,CASSLNPRAGNTIYF,TGTGCCAGCAGCTTAAATCCCAGGGCAGGAAACACCATATATTTT
.,TRBJ2-1,TRBV6-6,TRBD1,CASSYRDRANNEQFF,TGTGCCAGCAGTTACCGGGACAGGGCAAACAATGAGCAGTTCTTC
many,TRBJ2-7,TRBV30,.,CAWSVRGYGEQYF,TGTGCCTGGAGTGTACGAGGGTATGGCGAGCAGTACTTC
large,TRBJ2-1,TRBV5-1,TRBD1,CASSVTGGNEQFF,TGCGCCAGCAGCGTAACAGGGGGCAATGAGCAGTTCTTC